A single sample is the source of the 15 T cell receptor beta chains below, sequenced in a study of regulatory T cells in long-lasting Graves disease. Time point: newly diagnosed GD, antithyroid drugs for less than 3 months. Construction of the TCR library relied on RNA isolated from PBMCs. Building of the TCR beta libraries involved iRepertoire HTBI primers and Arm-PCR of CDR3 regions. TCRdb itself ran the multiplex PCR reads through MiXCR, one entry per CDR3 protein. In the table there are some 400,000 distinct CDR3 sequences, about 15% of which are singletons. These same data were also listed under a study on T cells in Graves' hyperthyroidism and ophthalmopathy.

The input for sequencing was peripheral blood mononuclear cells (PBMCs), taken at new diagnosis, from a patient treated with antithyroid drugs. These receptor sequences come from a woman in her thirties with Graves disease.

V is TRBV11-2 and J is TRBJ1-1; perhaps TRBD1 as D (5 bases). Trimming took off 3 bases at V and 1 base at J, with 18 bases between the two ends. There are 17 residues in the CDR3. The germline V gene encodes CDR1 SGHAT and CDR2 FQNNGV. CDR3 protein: CASSFRAAQIGNTEAFF. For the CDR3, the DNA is TGTGCCAGCAGCTTCAGGGCCGCCCAAATCGGGAACACTGAAGCTTTCTTT.

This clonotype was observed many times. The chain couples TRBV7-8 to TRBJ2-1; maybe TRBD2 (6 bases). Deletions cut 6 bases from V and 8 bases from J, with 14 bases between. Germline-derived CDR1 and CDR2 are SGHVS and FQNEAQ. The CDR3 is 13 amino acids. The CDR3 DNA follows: TGTGCCAGCAGGCCGGGAGTGGCGGATGAGCAGTTCTTC. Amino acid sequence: CASRPGVADEQFF.

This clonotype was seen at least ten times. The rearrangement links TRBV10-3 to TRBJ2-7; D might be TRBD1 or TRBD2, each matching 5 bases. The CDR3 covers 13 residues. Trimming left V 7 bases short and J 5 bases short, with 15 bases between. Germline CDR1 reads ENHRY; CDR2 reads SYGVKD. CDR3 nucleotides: TGTGCCATCAAAAGGACTGGGGACCACGAGCAGTACTTC. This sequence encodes CAIKRTGDHEQYF.

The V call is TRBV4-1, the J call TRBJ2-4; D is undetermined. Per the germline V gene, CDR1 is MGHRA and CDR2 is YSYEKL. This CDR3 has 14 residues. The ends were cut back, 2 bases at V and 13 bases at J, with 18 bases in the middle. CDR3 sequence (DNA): TGCGCCAGCAGCCAACACCTCTCCTACAATGAGCAGTACTTC. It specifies CASSQHLSYNEQYF.

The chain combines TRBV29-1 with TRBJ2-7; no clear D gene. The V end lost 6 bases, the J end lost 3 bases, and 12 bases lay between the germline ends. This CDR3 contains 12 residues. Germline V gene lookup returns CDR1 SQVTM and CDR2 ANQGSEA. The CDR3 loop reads CSVSDTHYEQYF. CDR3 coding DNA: TGCAGCGTATCCGACACTCACTACGAGCAGTACTTC.

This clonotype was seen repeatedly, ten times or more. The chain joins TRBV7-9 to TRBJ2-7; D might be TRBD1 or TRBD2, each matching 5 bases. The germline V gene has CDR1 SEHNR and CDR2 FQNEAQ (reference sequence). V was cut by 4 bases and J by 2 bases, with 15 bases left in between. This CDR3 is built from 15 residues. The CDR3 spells CASSSVGEPTYEQYF. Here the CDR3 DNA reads TGTGCCAGCAGCTCAGTAGGGGAGCCTACCTACGAGCAGTACTTC.

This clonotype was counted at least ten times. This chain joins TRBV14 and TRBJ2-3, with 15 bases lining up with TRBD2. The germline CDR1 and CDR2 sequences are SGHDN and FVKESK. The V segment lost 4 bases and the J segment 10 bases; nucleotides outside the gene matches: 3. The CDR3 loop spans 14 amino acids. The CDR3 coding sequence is TGTGCCAGCAGCCCGGGACTAGCGGGAGGTGCGCAGTATTTT. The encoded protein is CASSPGLAGGAQYF.

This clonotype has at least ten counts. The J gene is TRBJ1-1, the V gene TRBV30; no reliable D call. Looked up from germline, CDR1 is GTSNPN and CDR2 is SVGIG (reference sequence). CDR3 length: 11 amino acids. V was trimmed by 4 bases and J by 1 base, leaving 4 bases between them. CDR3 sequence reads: CAWMENTEAFF. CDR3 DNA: TGTGCCTGGATGGAGAACACTGAAGCTTTCTTT.

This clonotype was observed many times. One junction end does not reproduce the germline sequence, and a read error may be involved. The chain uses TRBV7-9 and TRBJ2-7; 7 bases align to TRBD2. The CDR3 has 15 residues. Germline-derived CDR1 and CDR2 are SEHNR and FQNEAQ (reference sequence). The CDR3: CASSLVQGLSFEQYF. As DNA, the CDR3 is TGTGCCAGCAGCTTAGTCCAGGGACTATCCTTCGAGCAGTACTTC.

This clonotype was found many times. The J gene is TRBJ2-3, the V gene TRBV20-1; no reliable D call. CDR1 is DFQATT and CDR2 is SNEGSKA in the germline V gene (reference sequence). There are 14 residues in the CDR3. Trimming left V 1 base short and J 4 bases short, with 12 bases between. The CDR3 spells CSARGEFGADTQYF. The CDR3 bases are TGCAGTGCTAGAGGTGAATTTGGCGCAGATACGCAGTATTTT.

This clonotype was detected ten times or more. The CDR3 sequence is CASSQTVGRRGDTEAFF. The CDR3, as DNA: TGTGCCAGCAGTCAAACAGTCGGGCGGCGGGGGGACACTGAAGCTTTCTTT. The chain employs TRBV6-1 and TRBJ1-1; tentatively, D is TRBD1 (5 bases). Germline CDR1 is MNHNS and CDR2 is SASEGT. The CDR3 runs 17 residues. With 5 bases removed from V and 3 bases from J, the gap between germline ends came to 22 bases.

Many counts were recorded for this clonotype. This chain's CDR3 is CASSFSAFSNEQFF. CDR3 nucleotide sequence: TGTGCCAGCAGTTTCTCGGCTTTTTCCAATGAGCAGTTCTTC. The rearrangement uses TRBV28 and TRBJ2-1; D gene unclear. This CDR3 contains 14 residues. The V gene's germline CDR1 is MDHEN and CDR2 SYDVKM. With 3 bases removed from V and 6 bases from J, the gap between germline ends came to 12 bases.

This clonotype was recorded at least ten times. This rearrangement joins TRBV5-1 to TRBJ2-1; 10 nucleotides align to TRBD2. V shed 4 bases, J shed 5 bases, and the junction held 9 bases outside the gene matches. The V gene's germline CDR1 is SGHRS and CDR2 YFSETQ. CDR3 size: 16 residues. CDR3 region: CASSLRLAGLHNEQFF. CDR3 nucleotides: TGCGCCAGCAGCCTCCGACTAGCGGGTCTCCACAATGAGCAGTTCTTC.

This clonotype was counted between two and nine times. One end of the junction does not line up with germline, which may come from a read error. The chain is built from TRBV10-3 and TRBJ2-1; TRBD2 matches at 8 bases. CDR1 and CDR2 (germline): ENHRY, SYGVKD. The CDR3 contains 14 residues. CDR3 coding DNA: TGTGCCATCAGTAGCGGGAGCTCCTACAATGAGCGGTTCTTC. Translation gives CAISSGSSYNERFF.

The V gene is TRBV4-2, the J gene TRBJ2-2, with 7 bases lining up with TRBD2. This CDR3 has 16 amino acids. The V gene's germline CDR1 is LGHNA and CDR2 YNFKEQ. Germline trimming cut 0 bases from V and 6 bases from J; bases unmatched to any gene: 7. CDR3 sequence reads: CASSQEAGRTAGELFF. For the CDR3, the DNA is TGTGCCAGCAGCCAAGAAGCGGGGAGAACGGCCGGGGAGCTGTTTTTT.